These 27 T cell receptor beta chains were sequenced from one sample in a study of CD8+ T cells in alopecia areata. The authors extracted RNA and reverse transcribed it into cDNA as the sequencing template. Assay used: immunoSEQ multiplex PCR; TCRdb lists only in-frame clones, some missing. The repertoire has fewer than 350,000 clones, roughly 64% of them found once; the top ten carry around 1.8%. Treatment described: oral pan-JAK inhibitor, 5-10 mg twice daily. The sequencing used CD4+ T cells sorted from blood, collected at week 24, from a patient treated with tofacitinib. Receptors originate from a human donor with alopecia areata.

The rearrangement links TRBV9 to TRBJ1-3; D is perhaps TRBD1 (5 bases). The V gene lost 3 bases and the J gene lost 1 base, with 11 bases spanning the gap. This CDR3 contains 15 residues. CDR1 SGDLS and CDR2 YYNGEE come from the germline V gene. CDR3 nucleotide sequence: TGTGCCAGCAGCGCCGGGACTCCGTCTGGAAACACCATATATTTT. Translated: CASSAGTPSGNTIYF.

The V call is TRBV23-1, the J call TRBJ2-2, with D hard to call. TRBV23-1 is annotated as an ORF whose role is uncertain. V gave up 7 bases and J gave up 5 bases, with 11 bases separating them. The CDR3 extends over 13 amino acids. CDR3 protein: CASIGPRTGELFF. The DNA of the CDR3 is TGCGCCAGCATCGGGCCTCGAACCGGGGAGCTGTTTTTT.

The chain recombines TRBV2 with TRBJ2-7; the match to TRBD2 covers 10 bases. In germline, CDR1 is SNHLY, CDR2 FYNNEI. This CDR3 comprises 15 residues. V trimming: 6 bases; J trimming: 4 bases; junction bases outside the gene matches: 9. CDR3 residues: CASRPGTSEGYEQYF. CDR3 bases: TGTGCCAGCAGACCCGGGACTAGCGAGGGATACGAGCAGTACTTC.

The gene calls are TRBV30 and TRBJ2-7; TRBD1 matches 9 bases. Germline V gene lookup returns CDR1 GTSNPN and CDR2 SVGIG (reference sequence). The V gene end was trimmed by 2 bases and the J gene end by 4 bases; junction bases not matched to a gene: 12. This CDR3 has 16 residues. The CDR3 sequence: CAWSRPPGQGIYEQYF. For the CDR3, the DNA is TGTGCCTGGAGTCGGCCCCCGGGACAGGGAATATACGAGCAGTACTTC.

The chain combines TRBV29-1 with TRBJ2-1; D is possibly TRBD2 (7 bases). The CDR3 length is 13 residues. The V end lost 5 bases, the J end lost 10 bases, and 18 bases lay between the germline ends. Germline lookup yields CDR1 SQVTM and CDR2 ANQGSEA. The DNA of the CDR3 is TGCAGCGTTTACCCGGGGGGCCCCGAGGAGCAGTTCTTC. Amino acid sequence: CSVYPGGPEEQFF.

This chain links TRBV30 with TRBJ2-5; possible D gene TRBD2, 5 bases. The CDR3 extends over 14 amino acids. The V and J ends lost 2 bases and 5 bases respectively, with 15 bases between them. Germline V gene data show CDR1 as GTSNPN and CDR2 as SVGIG (reference sequence). The CDR3 region has the DNA TGTGCCTGGAGTCGCGGGCGGGTTGGGGAGACCCAGTACTTC. It is translated as CAWSRGRVGETQYF.

The chain recombines TRBV2 with TRBJ2-1; TRBD1 matches at 9 bases. This CDR3 has 16 residues. The germline gives CDR1 SNHLY, CDR2 FYNNEI. The ends lost 6 bases at V and 2 bases at J; junction bases unmatched: 8. This CDR3 reads CASRQGGTGPYNEQFF. In nucleotides, the CDR3 is TGTGCCAGCAGGCAGGGCGGGACAGGGCCCTACAATGAGCAGTTCTTC.

This CDR3 reads CAWSPDRRGYTF. CDR3 sequence (DNA): TGTGCCTGGAGCCCGGACAGGCGCGGCTACACCTTC. The chain couples TRBV30 to TRBJ1-2; 7 bases agree with TRBD1. Per the germline V gene, CDR1 is GTSNPN and CDR2 is SVGIG (reference sequence). V trimming: 3 bases; J trimming: 8 bases; junction bases outside the gene matches: 6. This CDR3 has 12 amino acids.

This clone showed up just once. The gene calls are TRBV29-1 and TRBJ1-1; 11 bases are shared with TRBD1. Germline V gives CDR1 SQVTM, CDR2 ANQGSEA. The CDR3 has 16 residues. J lost 4 bases, V lost 5 bases, and 12 bases had no gene match. As DNA, the CDR3 is TGCAGCGTTCAGGGGACCGGACAGGGGGCTTCCACTGAAGCTTTCTTT. This codes for CSVQGTGQGASTEAFF.

The chain couples TRBV28 to TRBJ1-5; D is unclear. This CDR3 region has 14 residues. Per germline, CDR1 MDHEN and CDR2 SYDVKM. V lost 7 bases and J lost 5, with 15 bases in between. This CDR3 reads CASTLDRFYQPQHF. CDR3 sequence (DNA): TGTGCCAGCACCTTGGACCGGTTTTATCAGCCCCAGCATTTT.

V gene TRBV11-2 combines with J gene TRBJ2-3; D remains unclear. Trimming took 0 bases from V and 3 from J, leaving 10 bases between them. CDR1 and CDR2 (germline): SGHAT, FQNNGV. This CDR3 has 15 residues. CDR3 nucleotides: TGTGCCAGCAGCTTAGATCCTATTAGAACAGATACGCAGTATTTT. This encodes CASSLDPIRTDTQYF.

This clone was picked up a small number of times. V is TRBV28 and J is TRBJ2-5; D is possibly TRBD1 (6 bases). The CDR3 spans 15 residues. V was cut by 3 bases and J by 5 bases, with 16 bases left in between. CDR1 MDHEN and CDR2 SYDVKM come from the germline V gene. CDR3 DNA sequence: TGTGCCAGCAGTTTTGGATCAGGGGAGAGGGAGACCCAGTACTTC. Amino acids: CASSFGSGERETQYF.

This clone has a handful of counts. The CDR3 is CASSWRRQGGQPQHF. The DNA for the CDR3 is TGTGCCAGCAGTTGGAGGAGACAGGGAGGTCAGCCCCAGCATTTT. J is TRBJ1-5 and V is TRBV28; the match to TRBD1 covers 7 bases. V lost 4 bases and J lost 6; bases outside the gene matches: 9. This CDR3 spans 15 amino acids. CDR1 MDHEN and CDR2 SYDVKM come from the germline V gene. Drawing the rest from reference TRBV28 and TRBJ1-5, the complete variable domain is DVKVTQSSRYLVKRTGEKVFLECVQDMDHENMFWYRQDPGLGLRLIYFSYDVKMKEKGDIPEGYSVSREKKERFSLILESASTNQTSMYLCASSWRRQGGQPQHFGDGTRLSIL.

V usage is TRBV25-1 and J usage is TRBJ2-3, with D possibly matching TRBD2 (6 bases). Germline CDR1 MGHDK, CDR2 SYGVNS. The CDR3 is 14 amino acids. Trimming stripped 6 bases from V and 3 bases from J, with 13 bases between. DNA of the CDR3: TGTGCCAGCAGCGCGGGGTCCGGGACAGATACGCAGTATTTT. It codes for CASSAGSGTDTQYF.

The chain employs TRBV27 and TRBJ2-7, with 7 positions matching TRBD2. CDR1 and CDR2 from the germline V gene are MNHEY and SMNVEV (reference sequence). V lost 0 bases to trimming and J lost 3 bases; unmatched junction nucleotides: 11. CDR3 length equals 17 residues. For the CDR3, the DNA is TGTGCCAGCAGTTTATCCTCTTACCGGGGAGGGAGCTACGAGCAGTACTTC. Protein sequence: CASSLSSYRGGSYEQYF.

The V call is TRBV13, the J call TRBJ2-3; TRBD2 aligns across 8 bases. This CDR3 region has 16 residues. Germline CDR1 PRHDT, CDR2 FYEKMQ (reference sequence). V was clipped by 5 bases and J by 4 bases; unmatched bases: 11. The CDR3 DNA reads as TGTGCCAGCAGCCCGAGACTAGCGTGGGTGTCAGATACGCAGTATTTT. Translating it yields CASSPRLAWVSDTQYF.

The rearrangement links TRBV21-1 to TRBJ2-1; the D call TRBD2 from the table was never checked on the DNA. TRBV21-1 is reported as a pseudogene. The length of the CDR3 is 13 residues. CDR3 nucleotide sequence: TGTGCCAGCAGCACCAAACCGGGGGAAGAGCAGTTCTTC. This translates into CASSTKPGEEQFF.

As DNA, the CDR3 is TGTGCCAGCAGCCAATTGGAAGGGTCAGGGGCCAACGTCCTGACTTTC. Translating gives CASSQLEGSGANVLTF. V is TRBV16 and J is TRBJ2-6; D unclear. Between the trimmed V and J ends, which lost 1 base and 4 bases, there was a span of 11 bases. CDR1 and CDR2 from the germline V gene are KGHSY and FQNENV. CDR3 length: 16 amino acids.

The J gene is TRBJ2-7, the V gene TRBV10-3; maybe TRBD1 (5 bases). V was shortened by 0 bases and J by 2 bases, with 17 bases between the two germline ends. The length of the CDR3 is 17 residues. Per germline, CDR1 ENHRY and CDR2 SYGVKD. Here the CDR3 reads CAISESVIRAPTYEQYF. The CDR3 DNA reads TGTGCCATCAGTGAGTCGGTCATCAGGGCACCAACCTACGAGCAGTACTTC.

The chain joins TRBV28 to TRBJ1-2; TRBD1 aligns across 7 bases. Germline assignment: CDR1 MDHEN and CDR2 SYDVKM. The trim removed 2 bases at V and 4 bases at J, leaving 7 bases unmatched. The CDR3 is 15 amino acids. The DNA of the CDR3 is TGTGCCAGCAGTTTAATGGACAGGCCGCTCTATGGCTACACCTTC. This sequence encodes CASSLMDRPLYGYTF.

This clone was seen only a few times. The gene calls are TRBV7-9 and TRBJ2-3, with D perhaps matching TRBD1 or TRBD2 (5 bases each). Germline-derived CDR1 and CDR2 are SEHNR and FQNEAQ (reference sequence). The CDR3 spans 14 residues. Trimming took 6 bases from V and 4 from J, leaving 14 bases between them. This CDR3 is CASSQVGDADTQYF. CDR3 bases: TGTGCCAGCAGTCAAGTGGGGGATGCAGATACGCAGTATTTT.

This sequence joins TRBV5-1 and TRBJ2-5; 12 positions match TRBD1. The CDR3 spans 14 residues. Germline loops: CDR1 SGHRS, CDR2 YFSETQ. The V segment lost 6 bases and the J segment 3 bases; nucleotides outside the gene matches: 3. The CDR3 loop is CASTGTGGEETQYF. In DNA, the CDR3 is TGCGCCAGCACGGGGACAGGGGGCGAAGAGACCCAGTACTTC. The variable domain in full, with the rest retrieved from reference TRBV5-1 and TRBJ2-5, is KAGVTQTPRYLIKTRGQQVTLSCSPISGHRSVSWYQQTPGQGLQFLFEYFSETQRNKGNFPGRFSGRQFSNSRSEMNVSTLELGDSALYLCASTGTGGEETQYFGPGTRLLVL.

CDR3 in DNA: TGTGCCAGCACCTCAGGGGACGGCTATGGCTACACCTTC. Amino acid sequence: CASTSGDGYGYTF. This rearrangement joins TRBV10-3 to TRBJ1-2, with D perhaps TRBD1 (6 bases). The CDR3 extends over 13 amino acids. V was trimmed by 10 bases and J by 4 bases, leaving 16 bases between them. Germline-derived CDR1 and CDR2 are ENHRY and SYGVKD.

The chain is built from TRBV11-1 and TRBJ2-1; 7 bases match TRBD2. Germline CDR1 is SGHAT and CDR2 is FQDESV (reference sequence). V shed 1 base and J 5 bases; nucleotides not matched to a gene: 5. The CDR3 covers 15 residues. The CDR3 spells CASSLGGGLHNEQFF. The CDR3 DNA sequence: TGTGCCAGCAGCTTAGGCGGGGGTCTCCACAATGAGCAGTTCTTC.

This clone was counted a few times. The chain combines TRBV6-1 with TRBJ2-6, with unresolved D. There are 13 residues in the CDR3. Between the trimmed V and J ends, which lost 0 bases and 11 bases, there was a span of 8 bases. Germline values: CDR1 MNHNS, CDR2 SASEGT. This CDR3 is CASSEAPAYVLTF. The CDR3, as DNA: TGTGCCAGCAGTGAAGCTCCGGCATACGTCCTGACTTTC.

The rearrangement uses TRBV29-1 and TRBJ2-1; D may be TRBD1 or TRBD2 (6 bases each). The CDR3 is made up of 16 amino acids. V dropped 3 bases and J dropped 3 bases, with 18 bases sitting between them. Germline CDR1 and CDR2: SQVTM and ANQGSEA. The CDR3 nucleotides read TGCAGCGTTGAGGGAAGGGAGGCAGGGGACTACAATGAGCAGTTCTTC. It codes for CSVEGREAGDYNEQFF.

The table lists this clone with a count of one. The chain combines TRBV6-5 with TRBJ1-6; 10 bases match TRBD1. The CDR3 has 15 residues. CDR1 MNHEY and CDR2 SVGAGI come from the germline V gene. J lost 4 bases, V lost 4 bases, and 1 base had no gene match. This chain's CDR3 is CASSSDRGYNSPLHF. The CDR3 DNA sequence: TGTGCCAGCAGTTCGGACAGGGGGTATAATTCACCCCTCCACTTT.